A single T cell receptor (beta chain) is shown here with its context. Its recognized antigen is unknown. Base qualities are not recorded, but no much larger clone differs from it by a single base. The entry originates in a study of T cell changes during pregnancy in multiple sclerosis (dated by TCRdb to between 2017 and 2020). Looking at the study overall: The study looked at changes in the T cell repertoire across pregnancy in women with multiple sclerosis.

The CDR3 measures 11 amino acids from cysteine to phenylalanine. The read is trimmed to its CDR3 DNA, 33 bases read in frame from base 1. V drops 5 bases and J drops 2 bases, leaving 6 bases in between. Sequences SQVTM (CDR1) and ANQGSEA (CDR2) are obtained from the germline V gene. The receptor library was made with the immunoSEQ multiplex PCR assay. The immuneACCESS repertoire file appears here via TCRdb, limited to in-frame rearrangements. These files lack a portion of the clones; in checked studies, under half of the deficit traces to unresolved V genes, and the cause of the others is not known. Present in this sample are approximately 88,000 clones, 85% to 95% of which were seen just once. In total, the top ten clones hold approximately 0.84% of the sample.

This receptor chain uses TRBV29-1 and TRBJ2-5, with the D gene uncertain. The source was peripheral blood, collected in the third trimester of pregnancy. The source is a female donor with multiple sclerosis, enrolled in a pregnancy study. The CDR3 in this case is CSVRQQETQYF. The DNA reads as follows: TGCAGCGTTCGTCAGCAAGAGACCCAGTACTTC.